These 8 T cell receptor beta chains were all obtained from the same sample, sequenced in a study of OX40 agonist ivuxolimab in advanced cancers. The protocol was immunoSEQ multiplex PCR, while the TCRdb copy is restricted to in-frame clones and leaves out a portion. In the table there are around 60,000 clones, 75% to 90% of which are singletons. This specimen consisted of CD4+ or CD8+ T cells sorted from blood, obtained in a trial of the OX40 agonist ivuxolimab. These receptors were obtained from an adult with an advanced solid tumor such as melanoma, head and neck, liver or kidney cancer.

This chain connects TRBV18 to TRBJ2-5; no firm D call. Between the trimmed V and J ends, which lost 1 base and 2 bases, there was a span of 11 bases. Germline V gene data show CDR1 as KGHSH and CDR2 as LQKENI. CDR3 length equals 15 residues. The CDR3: CASSPHTGPQETQYF. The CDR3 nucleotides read TGTGCCAGCTCACCACATACCGGGCCTCAAGAGACCCAGTACTTC.

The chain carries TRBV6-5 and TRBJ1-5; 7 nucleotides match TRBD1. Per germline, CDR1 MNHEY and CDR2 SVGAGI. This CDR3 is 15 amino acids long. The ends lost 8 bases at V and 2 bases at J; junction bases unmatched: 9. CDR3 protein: CASLDRAGGNQPQHF. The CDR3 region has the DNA TGTGCCAGCCTCGACAGGGCCGGAGGCAATCAGCCCCAGCATTTT.

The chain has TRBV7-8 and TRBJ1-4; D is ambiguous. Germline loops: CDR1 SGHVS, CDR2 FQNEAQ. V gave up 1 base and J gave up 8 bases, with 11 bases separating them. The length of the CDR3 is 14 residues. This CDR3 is CASSLVGEGEKLFF. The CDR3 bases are TGTGCCAGCAGCTTAGTCGGGGAAGGAGAAAAACTGTTTTTT.

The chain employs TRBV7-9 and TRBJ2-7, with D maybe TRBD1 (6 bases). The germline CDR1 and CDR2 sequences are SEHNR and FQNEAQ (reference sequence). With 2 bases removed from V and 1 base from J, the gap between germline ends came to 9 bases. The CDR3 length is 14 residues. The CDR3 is CASSLMQGSYEQYF. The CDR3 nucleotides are TGTGCCAGCAGCTTAATGCAGGGGTCCTACGAGCAGTACTTC.

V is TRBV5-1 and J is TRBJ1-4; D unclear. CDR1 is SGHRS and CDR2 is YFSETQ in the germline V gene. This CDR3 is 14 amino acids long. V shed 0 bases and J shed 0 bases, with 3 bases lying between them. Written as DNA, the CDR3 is TGCGCCAGCAGCTTGGATTCAACTAATGAAAAACTGTTTTTT. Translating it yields CASSLDSTNEKLFF.

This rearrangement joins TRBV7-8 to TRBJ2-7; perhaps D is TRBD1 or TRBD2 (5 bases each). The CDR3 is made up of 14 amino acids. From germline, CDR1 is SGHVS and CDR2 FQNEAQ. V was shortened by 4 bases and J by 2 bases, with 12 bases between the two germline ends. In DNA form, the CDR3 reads TGTGCCAGCAGCTCCACCGGGACGGCCTACGAGCAGTACTTC. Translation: CASSSTGTAYEQYF.

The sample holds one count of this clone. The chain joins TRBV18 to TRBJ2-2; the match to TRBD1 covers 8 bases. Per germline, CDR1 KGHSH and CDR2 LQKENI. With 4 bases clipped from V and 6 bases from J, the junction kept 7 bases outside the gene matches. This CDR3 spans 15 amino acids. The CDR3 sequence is CASSLLQGAAGELFF. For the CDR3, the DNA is TGTGCCAGCTCACTACTTCAGGGGGCCGCCGGGGAGCTGTTTTTT.

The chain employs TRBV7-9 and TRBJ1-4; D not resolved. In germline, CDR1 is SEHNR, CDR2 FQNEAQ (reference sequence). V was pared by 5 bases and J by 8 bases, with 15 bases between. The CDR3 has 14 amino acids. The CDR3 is CASSPRRGKEKLFF. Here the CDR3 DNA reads TGTGCCAGCAGCCCCCGGAGAGGGAAGGAAAAACTGTTTTTT.